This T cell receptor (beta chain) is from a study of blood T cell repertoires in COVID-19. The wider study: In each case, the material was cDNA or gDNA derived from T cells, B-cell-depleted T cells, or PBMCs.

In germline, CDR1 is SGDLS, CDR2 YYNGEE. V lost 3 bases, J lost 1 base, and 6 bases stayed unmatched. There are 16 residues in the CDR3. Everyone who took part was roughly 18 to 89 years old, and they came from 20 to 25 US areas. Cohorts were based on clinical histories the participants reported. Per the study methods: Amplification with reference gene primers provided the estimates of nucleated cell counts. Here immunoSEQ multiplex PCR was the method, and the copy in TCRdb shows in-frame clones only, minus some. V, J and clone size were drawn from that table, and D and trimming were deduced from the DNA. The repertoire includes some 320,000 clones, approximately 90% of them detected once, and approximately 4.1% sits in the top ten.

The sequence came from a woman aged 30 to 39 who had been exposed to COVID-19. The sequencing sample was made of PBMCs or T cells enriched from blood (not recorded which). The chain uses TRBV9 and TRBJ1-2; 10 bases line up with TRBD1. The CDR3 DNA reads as TGTGCCAGCAGCGGGCCGGGACAGGGGCATAACTATGGCTACACCTTC. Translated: CASSGPGQGHNYGYTF.